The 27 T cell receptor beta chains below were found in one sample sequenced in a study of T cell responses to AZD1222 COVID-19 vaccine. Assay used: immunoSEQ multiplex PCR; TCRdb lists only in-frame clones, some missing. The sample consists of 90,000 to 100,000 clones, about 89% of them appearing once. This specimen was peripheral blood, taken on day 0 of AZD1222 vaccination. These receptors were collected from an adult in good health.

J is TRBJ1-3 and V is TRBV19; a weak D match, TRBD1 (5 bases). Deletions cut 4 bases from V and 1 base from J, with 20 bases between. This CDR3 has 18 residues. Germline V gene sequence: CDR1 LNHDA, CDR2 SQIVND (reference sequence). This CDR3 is CASSTKGTQIGSGNTIYF. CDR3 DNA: TGTGCCAGTAGTACTAAAGGGACCCAGATCGGATCTGGAAACACCATATATTTT.

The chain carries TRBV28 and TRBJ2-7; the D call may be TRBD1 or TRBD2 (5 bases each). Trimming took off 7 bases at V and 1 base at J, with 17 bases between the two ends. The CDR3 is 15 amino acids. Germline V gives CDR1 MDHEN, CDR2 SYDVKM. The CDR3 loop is CASTPLGTTSYEQYF. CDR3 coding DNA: TGTGCCAGCACTCCCCTCGGGACCACTTCCTACGAGCAGTACTTC.

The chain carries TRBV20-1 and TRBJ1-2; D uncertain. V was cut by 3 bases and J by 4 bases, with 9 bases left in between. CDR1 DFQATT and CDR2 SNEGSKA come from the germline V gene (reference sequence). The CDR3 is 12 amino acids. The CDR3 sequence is CSASRSGYGYTF. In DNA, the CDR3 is TGCAGTGCTAGTCGATCGGGCTATGGCTACACCTTC.

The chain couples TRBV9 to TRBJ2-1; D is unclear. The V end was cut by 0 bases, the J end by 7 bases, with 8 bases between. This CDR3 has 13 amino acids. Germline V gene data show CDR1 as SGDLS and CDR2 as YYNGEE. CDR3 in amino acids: CASSVESWNEQFF. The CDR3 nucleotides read TGTGCCAGCAGCGTAGAATCCTGGAATGAGCAGTTCTTC.

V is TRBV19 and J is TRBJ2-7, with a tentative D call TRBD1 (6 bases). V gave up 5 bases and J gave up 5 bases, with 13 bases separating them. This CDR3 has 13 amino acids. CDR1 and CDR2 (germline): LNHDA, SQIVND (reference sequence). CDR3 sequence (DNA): TGTGCCAGTAGTTCACAGGGTGGCCACGAGCAGTACTTC. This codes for CASSSQGGHEQYF.

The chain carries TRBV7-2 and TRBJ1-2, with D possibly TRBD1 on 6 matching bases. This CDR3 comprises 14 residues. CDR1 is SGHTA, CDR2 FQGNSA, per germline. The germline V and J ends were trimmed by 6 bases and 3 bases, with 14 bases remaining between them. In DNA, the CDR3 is TGTGCCAGCAGGGGGACCCGGACAGACTATGGCTACACCTTC. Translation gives CASRGTRTDYGYTF.

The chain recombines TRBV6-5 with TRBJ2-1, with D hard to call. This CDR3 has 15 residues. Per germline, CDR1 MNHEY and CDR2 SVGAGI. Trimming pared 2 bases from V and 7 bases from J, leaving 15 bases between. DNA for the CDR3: TGTGCCAGCAGTTACGAGTCTAGAAGGGTGAATGAGCAGTTCTTC. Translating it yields CASSYESRRVNEQFF.

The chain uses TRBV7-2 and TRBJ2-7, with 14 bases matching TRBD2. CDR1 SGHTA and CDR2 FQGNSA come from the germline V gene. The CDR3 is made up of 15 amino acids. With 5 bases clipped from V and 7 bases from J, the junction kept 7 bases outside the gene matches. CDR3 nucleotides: TGTGCCAGCAGCAATCGACTAGCGGGAGGGTTAGAGCAGTACTTC. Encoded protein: CASSNRLAGGLEQYF.

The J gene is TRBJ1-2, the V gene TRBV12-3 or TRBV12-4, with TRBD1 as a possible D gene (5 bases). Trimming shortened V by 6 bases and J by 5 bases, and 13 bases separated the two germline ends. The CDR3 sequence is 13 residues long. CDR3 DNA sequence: TGTGCCAGCAGCTCCGGGCAGGGATATGGCTACACCTTC. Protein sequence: CASSSGQGYGYTF.

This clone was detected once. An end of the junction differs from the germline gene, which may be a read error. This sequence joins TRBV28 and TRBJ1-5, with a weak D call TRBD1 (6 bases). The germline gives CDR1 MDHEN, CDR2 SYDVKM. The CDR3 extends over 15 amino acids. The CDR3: CASSKGEYSNQLQHF. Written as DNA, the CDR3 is TGTGCCAGCAGTAAGGGGGAATATAGCAATCAGCTCCAGCATTTT.

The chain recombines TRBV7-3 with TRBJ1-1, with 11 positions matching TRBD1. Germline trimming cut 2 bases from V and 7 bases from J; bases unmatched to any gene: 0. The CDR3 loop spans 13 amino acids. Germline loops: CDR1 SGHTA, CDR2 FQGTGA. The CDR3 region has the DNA TGTGCCAGCAGCTTAGGGACAGGGGGTGAAGCTTTCTTT. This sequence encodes CASSLGTGGEAFF.

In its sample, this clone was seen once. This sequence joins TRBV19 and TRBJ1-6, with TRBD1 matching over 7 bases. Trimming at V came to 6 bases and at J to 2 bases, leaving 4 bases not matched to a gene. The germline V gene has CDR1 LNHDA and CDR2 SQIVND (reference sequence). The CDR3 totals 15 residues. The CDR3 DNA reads TGTGCCAGTAGGACAGGGACGGCCTATAATTCACCCCTCCACTTT. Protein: CASRTGTAYNSPLHF.

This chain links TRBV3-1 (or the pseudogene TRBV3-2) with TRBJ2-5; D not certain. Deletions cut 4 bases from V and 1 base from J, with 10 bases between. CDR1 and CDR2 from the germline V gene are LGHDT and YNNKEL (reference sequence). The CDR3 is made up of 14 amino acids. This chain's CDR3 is CASSPRDGQETQYF. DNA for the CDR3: TGTGCCAGCAGCCCTCGAGACGGCCAAGAGACCCAGTACTTC.

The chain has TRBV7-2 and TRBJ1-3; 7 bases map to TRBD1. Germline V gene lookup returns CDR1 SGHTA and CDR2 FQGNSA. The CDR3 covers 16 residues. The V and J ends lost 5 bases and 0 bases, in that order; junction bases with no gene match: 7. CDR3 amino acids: CASSITGAGSGNTIYF. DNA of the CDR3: TGTGCCAGCAGCATTACAGGGGCAGGCTCTGGAAACACCATATATTTT. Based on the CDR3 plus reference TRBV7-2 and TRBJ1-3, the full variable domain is GAGVSQSPSNKVTEKGKDVELRCDPISGHTALYWYRQSLGQGLEFLIYFQGNSAPDKSGLPSDRFSAERTGGSVSTLTIQRTQQEDSAVYLCASSITGAGSGNTIYFGEGSWLTVV.

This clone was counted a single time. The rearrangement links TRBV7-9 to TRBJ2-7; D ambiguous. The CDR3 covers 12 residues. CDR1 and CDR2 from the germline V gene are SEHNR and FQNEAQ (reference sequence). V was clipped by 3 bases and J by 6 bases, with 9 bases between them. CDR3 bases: TGTGCCAGCAGCTTGTACCTAGGCGAGCAGTACTTC. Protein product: CASSLYLGEQYF.

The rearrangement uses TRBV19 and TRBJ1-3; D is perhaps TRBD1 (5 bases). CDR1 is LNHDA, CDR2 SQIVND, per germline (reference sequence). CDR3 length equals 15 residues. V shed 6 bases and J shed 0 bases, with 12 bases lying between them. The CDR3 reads CASRTGTASGNTIYF. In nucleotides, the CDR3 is TGTGCCAGTAGAACCGGGACGGCCTCTGGAAACACCATATATTTT.

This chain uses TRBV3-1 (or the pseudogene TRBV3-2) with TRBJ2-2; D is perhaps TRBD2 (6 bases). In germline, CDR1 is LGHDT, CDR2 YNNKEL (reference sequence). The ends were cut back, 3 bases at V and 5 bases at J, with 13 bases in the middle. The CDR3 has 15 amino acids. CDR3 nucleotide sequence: TGTGCCAGCAGCCAGGCCGCGGGGTTAACCGGGGAGCTGTTTTTT. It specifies CASSQAAGLTGELFF.

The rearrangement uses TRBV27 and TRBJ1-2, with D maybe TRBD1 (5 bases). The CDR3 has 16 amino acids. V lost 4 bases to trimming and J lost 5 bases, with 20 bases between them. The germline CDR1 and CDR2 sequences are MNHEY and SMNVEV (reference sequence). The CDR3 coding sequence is TGTGCCAGCAGTTCAAAACGCAGCGGGACGAATTATGGCTACACCTTC. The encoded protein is CASSSKRSGTNYGYTF.

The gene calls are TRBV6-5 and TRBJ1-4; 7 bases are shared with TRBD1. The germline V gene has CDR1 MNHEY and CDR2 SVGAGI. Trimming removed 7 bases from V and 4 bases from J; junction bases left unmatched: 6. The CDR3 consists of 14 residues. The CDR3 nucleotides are TGTGCCAGCACGGAGGGGACAGTTAATGAAAAACTGTTTTTT. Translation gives CASTEGTVNEKLFF.

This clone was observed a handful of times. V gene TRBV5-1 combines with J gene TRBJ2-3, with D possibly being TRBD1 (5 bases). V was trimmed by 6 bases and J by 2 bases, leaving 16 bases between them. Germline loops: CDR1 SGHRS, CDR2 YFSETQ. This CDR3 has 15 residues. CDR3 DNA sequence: TGCGCCAGCATGGTCGGCAGGGCCCCCACAGATACGCAGTATTTT. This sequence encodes CASMVGRAPTDTQYF.

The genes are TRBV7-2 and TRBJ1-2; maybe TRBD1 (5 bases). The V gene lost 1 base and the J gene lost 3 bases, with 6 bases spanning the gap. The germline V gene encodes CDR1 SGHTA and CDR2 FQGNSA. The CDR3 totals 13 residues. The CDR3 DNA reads TGTGCCAGCAGCTTAGGGGGCGACTATGGCTACACCTTC. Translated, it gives CASSLGGDYGYTF.

CDR3 in DNA: TGTGCCAGTAGTACCGAGGTCGGACACTTCTCCTACGAGCAGTACTTC. Encoded protein: CASSTEVGHFSYEQYF. The V and J genes are TRBV19 and TRBJ2-7; maybe TRBD1 (5 bases). With 4 bases removed from V and 0 bases from J, the gap between germline ends came to 16 bases. Germline assignment: CDR1 LNHDA and CDR2 SQIVND (reference sequence). The CDR3 length is 16 residues.

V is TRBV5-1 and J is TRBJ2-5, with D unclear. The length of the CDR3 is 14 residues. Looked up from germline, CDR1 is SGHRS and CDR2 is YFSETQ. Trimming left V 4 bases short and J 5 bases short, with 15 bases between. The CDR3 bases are TGCGCCAGCAGCAAAGCGTTGCGGCCGGAGACCCAGTACTTC. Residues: CASSKALRPETQYF.

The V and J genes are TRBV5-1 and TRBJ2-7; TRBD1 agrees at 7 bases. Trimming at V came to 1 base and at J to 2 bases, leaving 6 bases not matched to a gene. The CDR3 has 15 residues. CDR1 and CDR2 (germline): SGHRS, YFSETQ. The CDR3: CASSLQGQGAYEQYF. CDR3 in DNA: TGCGCCAGCAGCTTGCAGGGCCAGGGGGCCTACGAGCAGTACTTC.

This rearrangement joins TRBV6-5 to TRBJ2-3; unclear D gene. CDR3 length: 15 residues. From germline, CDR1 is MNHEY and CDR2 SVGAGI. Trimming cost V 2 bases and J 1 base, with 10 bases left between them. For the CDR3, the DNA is TGTGCCAGCAGTTACCCCTGGTCCGGCACAGATACGCAGTATTTT. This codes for CASSYPWSGTDTQYF.

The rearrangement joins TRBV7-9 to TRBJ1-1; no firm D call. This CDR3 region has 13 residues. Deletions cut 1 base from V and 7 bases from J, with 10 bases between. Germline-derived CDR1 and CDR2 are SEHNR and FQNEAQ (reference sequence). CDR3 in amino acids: CASSLVGPDEAFF. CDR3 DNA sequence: TGTGCCAGCAGCTTAGTTGGGCCAGATGAAGCTTTCTTT. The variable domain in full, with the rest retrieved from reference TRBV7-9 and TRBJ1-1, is DTGVSQNPRHKITKRGQNVTFRCDPISEHNRLYWYRQTLGQGPEFLTYFQNEAQLEKSRLLSDRFSAERPKGSFSTLEIQRTEQGDSAMYLCASSLVGPDEAFFGQGTRLTVV.

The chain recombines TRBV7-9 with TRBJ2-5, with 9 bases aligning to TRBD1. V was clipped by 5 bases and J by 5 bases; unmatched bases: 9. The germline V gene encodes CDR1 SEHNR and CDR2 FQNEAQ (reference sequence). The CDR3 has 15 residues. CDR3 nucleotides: TGTGCCAGCAGCCTAGGGACAGGGAATTGGGAGACCCAGTACTTC. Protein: CASSLGTGNWETQYF. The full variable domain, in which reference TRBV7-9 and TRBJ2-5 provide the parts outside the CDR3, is DTGVSQNPRHKITKRGQNVTFRCDPISEHNRLYWYRQTLGQGPEFLTYFQNEAQLEKSRLLSDRFSAERPKGSFSTLEIQRTEQGDSAMYLCASSLGTGNWETQYFGPGTRLLVL.